The entry that follows covers one T cell receptor (beta chain) sequence. Its antigen is not identified. This entry comes from a study of OX40 agonist ivuxolimab in advanced cancers. About the study: The diagnoses of dose-escalation patients were hepatocellular carcinoma, melanoma, renal cell or head and neck cancer. Findings and limits, study-wide: Clonal expansion among partial responders at 0.1-3.0 mg/kg ranked near the lowest. Both CD4+ and CD8+ T cell populations in blood had undergone clonal expansion by week 6 at 0.1 to 3.0 mg/kg.

The V gene's germline CDR1 is LNHDA and CDR2 SQIVND (reference sequence). The CDR3 totals 14 residues. Trimming removed 6 bases from V and 4 bases from J; junction bases left unmatched: 8. Libraries were prepared by immunoSEQ multiplex PCR; TCRdb keeps only in-frame clonotypes and omits some of them. Among 65,000 to 85,000 clones listed, around nine tenths were seen once. The TCR sequence derives from an adult with an advanced solid tumor such as melanoma, head and neck, liver or kidney cancer. The chain combines TRBV19 with TRBJ1-1; 7 bases fit TRBD1. Sequenced here: CD4+ or CD8+ T cells sorted from blood, sampled in a trial of the OX40 agonist ivuxolimab. The DNA for the CDR3 is TGTGCCAGTAGAACGGACAGGATGGGCACTGAAGCTTTCTTT. Its protein product is CASRTDRMGTEAFF.